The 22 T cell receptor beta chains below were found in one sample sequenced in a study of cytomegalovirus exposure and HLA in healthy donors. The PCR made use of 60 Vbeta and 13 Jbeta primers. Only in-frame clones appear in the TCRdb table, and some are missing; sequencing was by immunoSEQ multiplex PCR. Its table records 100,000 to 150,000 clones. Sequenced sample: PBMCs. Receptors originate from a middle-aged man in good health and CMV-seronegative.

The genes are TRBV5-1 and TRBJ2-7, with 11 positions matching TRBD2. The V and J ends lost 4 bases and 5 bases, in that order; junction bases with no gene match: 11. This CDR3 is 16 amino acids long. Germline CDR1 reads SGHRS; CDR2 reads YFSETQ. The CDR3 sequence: CASSRGELAGVDEQYF. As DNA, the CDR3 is TGCGCCAGCAGCCGGGGGGAACTAGCGGGAGTGGACGAGCAGTACTTC.

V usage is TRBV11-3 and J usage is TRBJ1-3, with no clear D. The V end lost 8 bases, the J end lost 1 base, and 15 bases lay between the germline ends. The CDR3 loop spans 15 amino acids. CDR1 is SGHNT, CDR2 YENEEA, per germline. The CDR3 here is CASGEGPTSGNTIYF. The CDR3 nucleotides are TGTGCCAGCGGGGAGGGCCCGACGTCTGGAAACACCATATATTTT. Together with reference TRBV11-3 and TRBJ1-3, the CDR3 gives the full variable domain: EAGVVQSPRYKIIEKKQPVAFWCNPISGHNTLYWYLQNLGQGPELLIRYENEEAVDDSQLPKDRFSAERLKGVDSTLKIQPAELGDSAVYLCASGEGPTSGNTIYFGEGSWLTVV.

CDR3 protein: CASRQLAGKGADTDTQYF. CDR3 bases: TGTGCCAGCAGACAACTAGCGGGAAAAGGAGCCGACACAGATACGCAGTATTTT. This sequence joins TRBV28 and TRBJ2-3, with TRBD2 identical over 10 bases. The CDR3 spans 18 residues. Looked up from germline, CDR1 is MDHEN and CDR2 is SYDVKM. The junction had 14 bases not matched to a gene; V was cut back by 6 bases and J by 2 bases. Looking up the rest from reference TRBV28 and TRBJ2-3 gives the full variable domain: DVKVTQSSRYLVKRTGEKVFLECVQDMDHENMFWYRQDPGLGLRLIYFSYDVKMKEKGDIPEGYSVSREKKERFSLILESASTNQTSMYLCASRQLAGKGADTDTQYFGPGTRLTVL.

CDR3 protein: CASSLSGTGELFF. In DNA, the CDR3 is TGCGCCAGCAGCCTCAGCGGCACCGGGGAGCTGTTTTTT. The chain uses TRBV5-1 and TRBJ2-2; D perhaps matches TRBD2 (5 bases). Per germline, CDR1 SGHRS and CDR2 YFSETQ. V was clipped by 4 bases and J by 4 bases, with 8 bases between them. This CDR3 comprises 13 residues.

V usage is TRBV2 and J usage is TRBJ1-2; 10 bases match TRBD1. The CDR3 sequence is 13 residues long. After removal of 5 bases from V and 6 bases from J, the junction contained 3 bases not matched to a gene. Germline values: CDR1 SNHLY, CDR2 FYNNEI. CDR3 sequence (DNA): TGTGCCAGCAGTCCGGGACAGGGGAATGGCTACACCTTC. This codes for CASSPGQGNGYTF.

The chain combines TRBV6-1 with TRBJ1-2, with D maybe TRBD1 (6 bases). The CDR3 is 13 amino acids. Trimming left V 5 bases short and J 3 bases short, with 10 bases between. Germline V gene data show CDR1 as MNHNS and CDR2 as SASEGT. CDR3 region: CASSWTADYGYTF. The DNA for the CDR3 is TGTGCCAGCAGTTGGACAGCGGACTATGGCTACACCTTC.

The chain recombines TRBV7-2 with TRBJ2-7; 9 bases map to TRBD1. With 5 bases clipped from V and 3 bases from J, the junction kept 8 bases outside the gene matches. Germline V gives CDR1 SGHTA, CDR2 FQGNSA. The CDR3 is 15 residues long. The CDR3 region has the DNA TGTGCCAGCAGCAGCCAAGGGACAGGGCTCTACGAGCAGTACTTC. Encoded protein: CASSSQGTGLYEQYF.

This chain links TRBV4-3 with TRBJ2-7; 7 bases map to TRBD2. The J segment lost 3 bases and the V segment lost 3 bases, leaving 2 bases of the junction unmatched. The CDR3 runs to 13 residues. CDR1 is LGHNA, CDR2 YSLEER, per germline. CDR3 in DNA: TGCGCCAGCAGCCACGGGAGGATCTACGAGCAGTACTTC. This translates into CASSHGRIYEQYF.

In DNA, the CDR3 is TGTGCCAGCAGTTCGGGACAGGGGATGTGGGATACGCAGTATTTT. As protein: CASSSGQGMWDTQYF. The chain carries TRBV27 and TRBJ2-3; 10 nucleotides align to TRBD1. The V gene end was trimmed by 4 bases and the J gene end by 6 bases; junction bases not matched to a gene: 7. The CDR3 runs to 15 residues. Germline-derived CDR1 and CDR2 are MNHEY and SMNVEV (reference sequence).

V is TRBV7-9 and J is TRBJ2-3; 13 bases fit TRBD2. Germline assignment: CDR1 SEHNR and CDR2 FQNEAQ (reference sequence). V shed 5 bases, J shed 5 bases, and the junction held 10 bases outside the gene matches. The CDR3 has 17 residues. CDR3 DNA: TGTGCCAGCAGCCCAATCGGACTAGCGGGAGCGGGAGATACGCAGTATTTT. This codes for CASSPIGLAGAGDTQYF.

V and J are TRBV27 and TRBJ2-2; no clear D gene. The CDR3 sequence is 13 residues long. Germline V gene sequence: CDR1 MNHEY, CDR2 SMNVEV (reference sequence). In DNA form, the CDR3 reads TGTGGAACCCGCGCCCAACGCACCGGGGAGCTGTTTTTT. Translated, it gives CGTRAQRTGELFF.

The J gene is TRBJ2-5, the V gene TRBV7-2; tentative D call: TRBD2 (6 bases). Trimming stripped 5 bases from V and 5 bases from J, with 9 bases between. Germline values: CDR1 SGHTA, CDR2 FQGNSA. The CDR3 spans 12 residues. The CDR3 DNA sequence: TGTGCCAGCAGCCCGGGAGCTGAGACCCAGTACTTC. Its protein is CASSPGAETQYF. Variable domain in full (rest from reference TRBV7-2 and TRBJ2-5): GAGVSQSPSNKVTEKGKDVELRCDPISGHTALYWYRQSLGQGLEFLIYFQGNSAPDKSGLPSDRFSAERTGGSVSTLTIQRTQQEDSAVYLCASSPGAETQYFGPGTRLLVL.

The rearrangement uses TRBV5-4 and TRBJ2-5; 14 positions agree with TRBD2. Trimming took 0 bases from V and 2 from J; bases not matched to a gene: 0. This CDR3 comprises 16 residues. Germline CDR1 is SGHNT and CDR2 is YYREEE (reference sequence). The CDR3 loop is CASSLGLAGGQETQYF. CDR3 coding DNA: TGTGCCAGCAGCTTGGGACTAGCGGGAGGGCAAGAGACCCAGTACTTC.

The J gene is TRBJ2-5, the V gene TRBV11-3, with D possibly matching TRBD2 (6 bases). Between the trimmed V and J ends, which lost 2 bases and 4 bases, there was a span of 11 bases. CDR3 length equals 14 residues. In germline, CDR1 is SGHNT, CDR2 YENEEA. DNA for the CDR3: TGTGCCAGCAGCTTACGGCAGGGAGGAGAGACCCAGTACTTC. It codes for CASSLRQGGETQYF.

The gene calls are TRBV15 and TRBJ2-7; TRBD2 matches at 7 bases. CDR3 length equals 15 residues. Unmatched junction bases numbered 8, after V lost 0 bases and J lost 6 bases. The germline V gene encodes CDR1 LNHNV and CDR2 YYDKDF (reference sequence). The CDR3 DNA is TGTGCCACCAGCAGAGATTACGGGAGGAAAACCGAGCAGTACTTC. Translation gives CATSRDYGRKTEQYF.

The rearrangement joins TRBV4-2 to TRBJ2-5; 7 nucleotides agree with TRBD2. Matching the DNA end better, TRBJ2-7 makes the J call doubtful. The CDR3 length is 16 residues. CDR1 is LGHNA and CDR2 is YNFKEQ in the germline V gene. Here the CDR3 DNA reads TGTGCCAGCAGCCAAGATACCGCGGGAGCACGGTACGAGCAGTACTTC. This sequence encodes CASSQDTAGARYEQYF.

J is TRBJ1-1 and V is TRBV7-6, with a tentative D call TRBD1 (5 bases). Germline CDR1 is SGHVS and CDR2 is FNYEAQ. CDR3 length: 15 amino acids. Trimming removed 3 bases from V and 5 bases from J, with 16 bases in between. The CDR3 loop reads CASSFQDRGRTEAFF. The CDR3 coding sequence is TGTGCCAGCAGCTTCCAAGACCGGGGGAGGACTGAAGCTTTCTTT.

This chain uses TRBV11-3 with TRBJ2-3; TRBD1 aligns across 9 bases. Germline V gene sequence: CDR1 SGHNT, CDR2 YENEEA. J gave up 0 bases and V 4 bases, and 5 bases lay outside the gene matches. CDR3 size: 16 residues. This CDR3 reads CASSSYRGLSTDTQYF. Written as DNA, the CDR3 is TGTGCCAGCAGCTCCTACAGGGGGCTTAGCACAGATACGCAGTATTTT.

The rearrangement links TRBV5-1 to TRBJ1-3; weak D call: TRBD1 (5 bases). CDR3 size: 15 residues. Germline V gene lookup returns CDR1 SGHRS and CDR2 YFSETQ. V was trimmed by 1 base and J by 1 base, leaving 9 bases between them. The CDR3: CASSLYGGSGNTIYF. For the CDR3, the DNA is TGCGCCAGCAGCTTGTACGGGGGATCTGGAAACACCATATATTTT.

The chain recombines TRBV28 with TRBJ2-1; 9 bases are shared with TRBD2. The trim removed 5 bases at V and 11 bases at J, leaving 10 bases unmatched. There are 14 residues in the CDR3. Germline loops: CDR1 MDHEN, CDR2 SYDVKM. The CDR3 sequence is CASSTKTSGFKQFF. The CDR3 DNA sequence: TGTGCCAGCAGTACCAAGACTAGCGGCTTTAAGCAGTTCTTC.

The CDR3 sequence: CASSNSYGYTF. CDR3 DNA sequence: TGTGCCAGTAGTAACAGCTATGGCTACACCTTC. The chain carries TRBV19 and TRBJ1-2; D unclear. Trimming cost V 4 bases and J 4 bases, with 4 bases left between them. Germline CDR1 is LNHDA and CDR2 is SQIVND (reference sequence). This CDR3 spans 11 amino acids. Looking up the rest from reference TRBV19 and TRBJ1-2 gives the full variable domain: DGGITQSPKYLFRKEGQNVTLSCEQNLNHDAMYWYRQDPGQGLRLIYYSQIVNDFQKGDIAEGYSVSREKKESFPLTVTSAQKNPTAFYLCASSNSYGYTFGSGTRLTVV.

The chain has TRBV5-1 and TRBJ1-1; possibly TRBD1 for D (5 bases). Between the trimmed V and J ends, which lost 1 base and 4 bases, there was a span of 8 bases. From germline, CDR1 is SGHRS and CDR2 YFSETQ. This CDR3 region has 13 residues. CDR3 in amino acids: CASSLLGGTEAFF. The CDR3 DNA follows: TGCGCCAGCAGCTTGCTCGGGGGCACTGAAGCTTTCTTT.